Detailed here is one TCR beta chain. What it binds is unknown. The PCR contained 60 Vbeta and 13 Jbeta primers. TCRdb keeps only in-frame clones here, not all; method: immunoSEQ multiplex PCR. The sample records 100,000 to 150,000 clones, about 81% being singletons. The data are from a study of cytomegalovirus exposure and HLA in healthy donors. The wider study: About 83 million unique TCRs from HLA-typed donors made up an early data release. Notes on the study in general: A later look showed TCR association rates differing by HLA locus, highest for DRB1 and lowest for HLA-C.

J gave up 7 bases and V 6 bases, and 6 bases lay outside the gene matches. Germline V lookup: CDR1 MNHNY, CDR2 SVGAGI (reference sequence). The CDR3 is 14 residues long. This TCR derives from a woman in her thirties in good health and CMV-seronegative. The V and J genes are TRBV6-6 and TRBJ1-6, with 7 bases aligning to TRBD1. Sample: PBMCs. CDR3 loop: CASRWGTANSPLHF. DNA for the CDR3: TGTGCCAGCAGATGGGGGACAGCAAATTCACCCCTCCACTTT.